This TCR beta chain was obtained from a study of T cell repertoires in cytomegalovirus infection. Study as a whole: Public TCR beta signature analysis indicated the presence of both CMV infection and matching HLA type.

Germline loops: CDR1 DFQATT, CDR2 SNEGSKA (reference sequence). This CDR3 is built from 16 residues. Study observations and caveats: Identification of carriers of CMV plus the relevant HLA was achieved through cumulative public TCR beta family frequency.

TCRdb used MiXCR to reprocess the reads, holding one entry per CDR3 protein. The repertoire holds around 630,000 distinct CDR3 sequences, with 20% to 25% as singletons. This clonotype was picked up a small number of times. What it binds is unknown. The sequence was obtained from a human donor in good health (CMV status not recorded). Some clones in this sample may be carry-over from other donors' samples. The material sequenced was CD8+ T cells from PBMCs. The V and J genes are TRBV20-1 and TRBJ1-6; 10 positions agree with TRBD1. For the CDR3, the DNA is TGCAGCGGTTTGGACAGGGGGGCCCTCTATAATTCACCCCTCCACTTT. Its translation: CSGLDRGALYNSPLHF.